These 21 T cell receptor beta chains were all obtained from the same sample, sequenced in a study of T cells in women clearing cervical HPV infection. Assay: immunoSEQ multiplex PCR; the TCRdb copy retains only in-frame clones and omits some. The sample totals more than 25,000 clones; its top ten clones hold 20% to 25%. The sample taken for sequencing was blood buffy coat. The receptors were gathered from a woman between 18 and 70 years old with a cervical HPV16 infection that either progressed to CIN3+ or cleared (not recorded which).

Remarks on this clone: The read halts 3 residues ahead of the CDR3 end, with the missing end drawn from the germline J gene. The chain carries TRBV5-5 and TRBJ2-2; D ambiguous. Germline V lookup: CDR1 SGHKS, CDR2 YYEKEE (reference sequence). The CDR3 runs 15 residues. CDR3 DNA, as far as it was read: TGTGCCAGCAGCCCTTTGAGTGCAACTAATGAAAAG. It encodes CASSPLSATNEK. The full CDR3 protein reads CASSPLSATNEKLFF.

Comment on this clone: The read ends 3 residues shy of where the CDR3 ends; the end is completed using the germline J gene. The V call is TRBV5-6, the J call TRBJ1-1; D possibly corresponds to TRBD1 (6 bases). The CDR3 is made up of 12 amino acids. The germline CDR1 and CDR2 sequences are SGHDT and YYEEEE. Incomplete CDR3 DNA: TGTGCCAGCAGCTGGCCCGGGACAGAA. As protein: CASSWPGTE. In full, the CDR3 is CASSWPGTEAFF.

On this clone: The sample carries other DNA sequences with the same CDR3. The part of the CDR3 DNA that was read is TGCAGTGCTGCCCCCTCCGGGACAGGGGTGGACCCC. The encoded protein is CSAAPSGTGVDP. The full CDR3 protein reads CSAAPSGTGVDPIYF. The chain has TRBV20-1 and TRBJ1-3; 10 bases are a match to TRBD1. The read finishes 3 residues shy of the CDR3 end, and the germline J gene is used to complete it. The CDR3 totals 15 residues. Germline-derived CDR1 and CDR2 are DFQATT and SNEGSKA (reference sequence).

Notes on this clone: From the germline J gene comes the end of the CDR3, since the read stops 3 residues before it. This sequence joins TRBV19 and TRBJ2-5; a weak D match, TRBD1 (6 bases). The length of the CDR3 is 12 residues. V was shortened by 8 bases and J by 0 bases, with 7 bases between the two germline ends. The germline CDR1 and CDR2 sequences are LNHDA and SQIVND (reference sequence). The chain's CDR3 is CASGQYQETQYF. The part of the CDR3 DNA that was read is TGTGCCAGTGGACAGTACCAAGAGACC.

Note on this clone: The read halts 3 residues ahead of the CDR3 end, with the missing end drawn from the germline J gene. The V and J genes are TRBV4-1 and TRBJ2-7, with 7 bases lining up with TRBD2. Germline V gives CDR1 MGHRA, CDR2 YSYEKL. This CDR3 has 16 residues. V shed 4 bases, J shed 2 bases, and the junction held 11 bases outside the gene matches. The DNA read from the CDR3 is TGCGCCAGCAGCCCCAGTTCAGCTAGCGGAACCTACGAG. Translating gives CASSPSSASGTYE. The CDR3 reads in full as CASSPSSASGTYEQYF.

The CDR3 reads CSARGLAGVHGELFF. The sequenced part of the CDR3 DNA is TGCAGTGCTAGAGGACTAGCGGGAGTACACGGGGAG. The chain uses TRBV20-1 and TRBJ2-2, with 12 positions matching TRBD2. The read terminates 3 residues before the CDR3 end, so the remaining end is supplied by the germline J gene. V gave up 1 base and J gave up 7 bases; unmatched junction bases: 4. There are 15 residues in the CDR3. The germline CDR1 and CDR2 sequences are DFQATT and SNEGSKA (reference sequence).

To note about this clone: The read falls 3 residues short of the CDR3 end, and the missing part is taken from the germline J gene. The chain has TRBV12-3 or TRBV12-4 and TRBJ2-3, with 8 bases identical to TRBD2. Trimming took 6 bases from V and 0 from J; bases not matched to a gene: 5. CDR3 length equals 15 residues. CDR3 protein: CASSSTSVSTDTQYF. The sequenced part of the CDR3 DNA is TGTGCCAGCAGCTCGACTAGCGTAAGCACAGATACG.

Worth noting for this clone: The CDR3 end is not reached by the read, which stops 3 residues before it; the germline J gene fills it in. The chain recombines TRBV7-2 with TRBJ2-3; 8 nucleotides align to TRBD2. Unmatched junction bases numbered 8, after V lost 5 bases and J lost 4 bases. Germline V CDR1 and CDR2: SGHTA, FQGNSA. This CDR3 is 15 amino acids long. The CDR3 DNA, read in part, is TGTGCCAGCAGCACCGGACTAGCAGGGGCAGATACG. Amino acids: CASSTGLAGADT. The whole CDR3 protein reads CASSTGLAGADTQYF.

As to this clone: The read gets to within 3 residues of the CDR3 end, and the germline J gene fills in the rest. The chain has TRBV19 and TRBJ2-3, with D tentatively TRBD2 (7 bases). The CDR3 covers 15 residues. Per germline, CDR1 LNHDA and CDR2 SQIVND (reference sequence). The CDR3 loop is CASTLGGASNQPQYF. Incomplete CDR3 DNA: TGTGCCAGTACCCTGGGGGGGGCAAGCAATCAGCCG. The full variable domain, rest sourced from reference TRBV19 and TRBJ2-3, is DGGITQSPKYLFRKEGQNVTLSCEQNLNHDAMYWYRQDPGQGLRLIYYSQIVNDFQKGDIAEGYSVSREKKESFPLTVTSAQKNPTAFYLCASTLGGASNQPQYFGPGTRLTVL.

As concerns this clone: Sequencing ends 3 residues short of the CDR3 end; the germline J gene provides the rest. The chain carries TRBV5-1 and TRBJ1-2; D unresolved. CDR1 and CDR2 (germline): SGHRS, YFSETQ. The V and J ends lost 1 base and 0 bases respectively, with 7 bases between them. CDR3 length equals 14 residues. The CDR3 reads CASSLTDTNYGYTF. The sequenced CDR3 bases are TGCGCCAGCAGCTTGACCGACACTAACTATGGC.

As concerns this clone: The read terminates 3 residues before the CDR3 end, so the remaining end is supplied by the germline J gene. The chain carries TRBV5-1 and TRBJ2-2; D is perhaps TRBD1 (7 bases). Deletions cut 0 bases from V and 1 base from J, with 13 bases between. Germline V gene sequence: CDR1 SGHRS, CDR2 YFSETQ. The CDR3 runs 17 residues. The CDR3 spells CASSLVPQGGNTGELFF. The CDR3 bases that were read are TGCGCCAGCAGCTTGGTTCCGCAGGGGGGGAACACCGGGGAG.

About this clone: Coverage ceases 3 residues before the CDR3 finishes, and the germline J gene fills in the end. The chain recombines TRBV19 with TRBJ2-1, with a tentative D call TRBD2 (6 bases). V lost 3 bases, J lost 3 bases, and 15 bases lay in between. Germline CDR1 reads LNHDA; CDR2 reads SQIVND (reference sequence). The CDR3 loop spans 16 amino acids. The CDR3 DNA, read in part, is TGTGCCAGTAGTATCGGTGGGACTCCAAACTACAATGAG. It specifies CASSIGGTPNYNE. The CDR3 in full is CASSIGGTPNYNEQFF.

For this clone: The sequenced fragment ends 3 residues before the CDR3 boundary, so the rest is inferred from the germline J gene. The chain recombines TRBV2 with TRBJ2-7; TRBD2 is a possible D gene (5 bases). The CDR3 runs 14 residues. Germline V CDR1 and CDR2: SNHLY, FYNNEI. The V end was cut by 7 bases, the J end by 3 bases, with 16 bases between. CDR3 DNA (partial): TGTGCCAGCAAGGAGGCTCCTCGGGGCTACGAG. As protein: CASKEAPRGYE. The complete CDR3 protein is CASKEAPRGYEQYF. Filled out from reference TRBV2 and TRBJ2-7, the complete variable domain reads EPEVTQTPSHQVTQMGQEVILRCVPISNHLYFYWYRQILGQKVEFLVSFYNNEISEKSEIFDDQFSVERPDGSNFTLKIRSTKLEDSAMYFCASKEAPRGYEQYFGPGTRLTVT.

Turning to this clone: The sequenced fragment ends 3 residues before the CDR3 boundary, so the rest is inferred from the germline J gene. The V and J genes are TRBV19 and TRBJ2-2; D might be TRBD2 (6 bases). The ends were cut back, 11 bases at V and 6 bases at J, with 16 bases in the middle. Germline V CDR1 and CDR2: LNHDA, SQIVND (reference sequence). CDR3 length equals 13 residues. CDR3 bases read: TGTGCCCTACGATCGGGAGCGGCCGGGGAG. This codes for CALRSGAAGE. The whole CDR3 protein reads CALRSGAAGELFF.

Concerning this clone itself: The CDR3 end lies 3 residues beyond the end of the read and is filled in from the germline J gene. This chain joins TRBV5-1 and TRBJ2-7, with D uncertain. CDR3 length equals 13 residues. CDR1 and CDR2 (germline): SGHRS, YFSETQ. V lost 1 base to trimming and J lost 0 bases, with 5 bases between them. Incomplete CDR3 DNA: TGCGCCAGCAGCTTGTCTCGCTCCTACGAG. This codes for CASSLSRSYE. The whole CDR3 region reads CASSLSRSYEQYF.

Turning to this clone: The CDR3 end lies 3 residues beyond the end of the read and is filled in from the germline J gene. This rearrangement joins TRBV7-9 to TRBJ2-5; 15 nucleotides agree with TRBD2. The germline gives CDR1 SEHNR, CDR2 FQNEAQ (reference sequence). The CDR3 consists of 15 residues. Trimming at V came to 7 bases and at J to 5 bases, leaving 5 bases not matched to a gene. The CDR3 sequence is CASTLGLAGGETQYF. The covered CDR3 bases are TGTGCCAGCACCCTCGGACTAGCGGGAGGGGAGACC.

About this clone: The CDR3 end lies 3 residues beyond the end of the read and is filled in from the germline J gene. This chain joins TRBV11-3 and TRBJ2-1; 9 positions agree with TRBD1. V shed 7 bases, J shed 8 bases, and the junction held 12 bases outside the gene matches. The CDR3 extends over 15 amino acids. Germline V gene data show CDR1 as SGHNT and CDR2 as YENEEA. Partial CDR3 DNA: TGTGCCAGCAACACCCTACAGGGGGCAAGCGATGAG. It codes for CASNTLQGASDE. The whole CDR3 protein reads CASNTLQGASDEQFF.

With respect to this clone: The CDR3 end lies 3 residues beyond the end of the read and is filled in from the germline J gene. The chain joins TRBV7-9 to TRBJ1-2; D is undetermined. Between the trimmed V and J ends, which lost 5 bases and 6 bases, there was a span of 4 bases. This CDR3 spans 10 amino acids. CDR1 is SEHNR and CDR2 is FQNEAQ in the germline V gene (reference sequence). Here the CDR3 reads CASSADGYTF. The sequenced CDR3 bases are TGTGCCAGCAGCGCAGATGGC.

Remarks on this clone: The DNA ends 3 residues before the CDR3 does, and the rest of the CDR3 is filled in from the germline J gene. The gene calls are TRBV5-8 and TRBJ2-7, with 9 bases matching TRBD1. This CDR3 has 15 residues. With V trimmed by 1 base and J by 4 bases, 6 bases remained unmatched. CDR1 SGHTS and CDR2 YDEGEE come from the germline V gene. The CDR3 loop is CASSLRTGVGYEQYF. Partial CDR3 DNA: TGTGCCAGCAGCTTGAGGACAGGGGTAGGGTACGAG. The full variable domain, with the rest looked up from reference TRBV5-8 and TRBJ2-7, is EAGVTQSPTHLIKTRGQQATLRCSPISGHTSVYWYQQALGLGLQFLLWYDEGEERNRGNFPPRFSGRQFPNYSSELNVNALELEDSALYLCASSLRTGVGYEQYFGPGTRLTVT.

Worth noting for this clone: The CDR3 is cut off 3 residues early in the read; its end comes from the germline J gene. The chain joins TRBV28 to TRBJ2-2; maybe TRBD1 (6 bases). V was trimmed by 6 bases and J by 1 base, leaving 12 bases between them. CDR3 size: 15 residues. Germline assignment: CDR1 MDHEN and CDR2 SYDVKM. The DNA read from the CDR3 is TGTGCCAGCAGAACCGGACAGCAGAACACCGGGGAG. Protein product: CASRTGQQNTGE. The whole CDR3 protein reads CASRTGQQNTGELFF.

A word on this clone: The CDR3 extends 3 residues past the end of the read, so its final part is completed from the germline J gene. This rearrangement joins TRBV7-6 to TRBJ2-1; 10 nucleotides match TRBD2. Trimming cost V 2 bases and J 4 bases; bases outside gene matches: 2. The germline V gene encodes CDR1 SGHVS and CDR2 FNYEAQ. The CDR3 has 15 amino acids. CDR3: CASSLLAGEYNEQFF. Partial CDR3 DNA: TGTGCCAGCAGCTTACTAGCGGGGGAATACAATGAG. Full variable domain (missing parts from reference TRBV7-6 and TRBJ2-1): GAGVSQSPRYKVTKRGQDVALRCDPISGHVSLYWYRQALGQGPEFLTYFNYEAQQDKSGLPNDRFSAERPEGSISTLTIQRTEQRDSAMYRCASSLLAGEYNEQFFGPGTRLTVL.